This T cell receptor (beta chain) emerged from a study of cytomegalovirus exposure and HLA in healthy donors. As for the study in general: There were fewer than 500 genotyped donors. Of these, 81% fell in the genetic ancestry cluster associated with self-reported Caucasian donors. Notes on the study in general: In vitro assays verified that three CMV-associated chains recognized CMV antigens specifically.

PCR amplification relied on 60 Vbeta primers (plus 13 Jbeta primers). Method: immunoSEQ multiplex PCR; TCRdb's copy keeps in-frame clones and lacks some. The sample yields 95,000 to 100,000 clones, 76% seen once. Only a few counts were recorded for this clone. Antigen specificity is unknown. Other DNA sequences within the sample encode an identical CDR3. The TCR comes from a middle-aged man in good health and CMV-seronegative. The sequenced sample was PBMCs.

The CDR3, as DNA: TGTGCCAGTAGTCGACTAGCGGGGGGTTACAATGAGCAGTTCTTC. This codes for CASSRLAGGYNEQFF. The V gene is TRBV19, the J gene TRBJ2-1, with 13 bases matching TRBD2. Germline-derived CDR1 and CDR2 are LNHDA and SQIVND (reference sequence). This CDR3 has 15 residues. J was trimmed by 4 bases and V by 5 bases; bases with no gene match: 2.